The rows below give T cell receptor beta chains drawn from one sample of a study of blood T cell repertoires in COVID-19. TCRdb's table, derived via immunoSEQ multiplex PCR, lists solely in-frame clones and lacks some. Of about 59,000 clones detected, approximately 80% appear once; the ten largest clones hold around 10%. Specimen: peripheral blood. Receptors originate from a human donor in a cohort sampled during active COVID-19. The CDR3 runs from the conserved cysteine through the conserved F or W. A D gene is named only where the DNA matches it firmly. Not all rows give a size; the values are once, few, many and, for expanded clones, a class.

TRBV28,TRBD2,TRBJ2-3,NA,TGTGCCAGCAGTTTAACTAGCGGGACCACGCAGTATTTT,CASSLTSGTTQYF
TRBV6-2/TRBV6-3,TRBD2,TRBJ2-7,NA,TGTGCCAGCAGTTACTCCGCGGGGGTTAGCTCCTACGAGCAGTACTTC,CASSYSAGVSSYEQYF
TRBV7-9,TRBD1,TRBJ1-1,NA,TGTGCCAGCAGGAAATCCGGGACAGGGGGCCGTAGCACTGAAGCTTTCTTT,CASRKSGTGGRSTEAFF
TRBV6-4,TRBD1,TRBJ2-3,NA,TGTGCCAGCAGTGCAGGACAGGGGGCGGATACGCAGTATTTT,CASSAGQGADTQYF
TRBV18,NA,TRBJ1-1,NA,TGTGCCAGCTCACCACCGCAGGGTAGAGGAACTGAAGCTTTCTTT,CASSPPQGRGTEAFF
TRBV19,TRBD1,TRBJ2-5,NA,TGTGCCAGTAGTGACAGGGGGCGGGGAGAGACCCAGTACTTC,CASSDRGRGETQYF
TRBV11-2,TRBD1,TRBJ2-7,few,TGTGCCAGCAGCGGCGGGACAGGAGGATCCTACGAGCAGTACTTC,CASSGGTGGSYEQYF
TRBV28,NA,TRBJ1-1,few,TGTGCCAGCAGCCGCGGGGGTTTTGGTGAAGCTTTCTTT,CASSRGGFGEAFF
TRBV24-1,TRBD1,TRBJ1-2,once,TGTGCCACCAGGGGGTTAGGGACAGGGGAAGATGGCTACACCTTC,CATRGLGTGEDGYTF
TRBV21-1,NA,TRBJ1-6,NA,TGTGCCAGCAGCAAACGAGGCCCCCTCCACTTT,CASSKRGPLHF
TRBV3-1/TRBV3-2,NA,TRBJ2-7,NA,TGTGCCAGCAGCCAAGATCAGGCCGCGGAGCAGTACTTC,CASSQDQAAEQYF
TRBV5-4,TRBD2,TRBJ2-1,NA,TGTGCCAGCAGCTTGGGAAGCGGGAGGAGGAATGAGCAGTTCTTC,CASSLGSGRRNEQFF
TRBV30,TRBD2,TRBJ2-3,NA,TGTGCCTGGAGTGTCCGCCGAACTAGCGGCTTCACAGATACGCAGTATTTT,CAWSVRRTSGFTDTQYF
TRBV5-1,TRBD1,TRBJ2-7,NA,TGCGCCAGCATCCCAGGGACAGGGGCTAGAGGGCTTACCTACGAGCAGTACTTC,CASIPGTGARGLTYEQYF
TRBV28,TRBD1,TRBJ1-5,NA,TGTGCCAGCAGTTCCCCGACAGGGGGGGGCCGCAATCAGCCCCAGCATTTT,CASSSPTGGGRNQPQHF
TRBV30,NA,TRBJ1-4,NA,TGTGCCTGGCAATCGACAGCAACTAATGAAAAACTGTTTTTT,CAWQSTATNEKLFF
TRBV9,NA,TRBJ2-7,NA,TGTGCCAGCAGCGAGTCGGGGAGCAAGCAGTACTTC,CASSESGSKQYF
TRBV18,TRBD1,TRBJ2-7,NA,TGTGCCAGCTCACCCGGGACAGGAGGCTACGAGCAGTACTTC,CASSPGTGGYEQYF
TRBV7-2,TRBD2,TRBJ2-3,NA,TGTGCCAGCAGCCGCTCACTAGCGGGGGATACGCAGTATTTT,CASSRSLAGDTQYF
TRBV7-2,TRBD2,TRBJ2-5,NA,TGTGCCAGCAGCTTACTAGCGGGAGTAGAGACCCAGTACTTC,CASSLLAGVETQYF
TRBV19,NA,TRBJ2-4,NA,TGTGCCAGTAAACAGGGCCAAGCCAAAAACATTCAGTACTTC,CASKQGQAKNIQYF
TRBV15,TRBD2,TRBJ2-2,once,TGTGCCACCAGCAGAGTGATAGCGGGAGGCTCCGGGGAGCTGTTTTTT,CATSRVIAGGSGELFF
TRBV12-3/TRBV12-4,NA,TRBJ1-3,NA,TGTGCCAGCAGTTTGGGGGGGAGAAACACCATATATTTT,CASSLGGRNTIYF
TRBV9,NA,TRBJ2-5,NA,TGTGCCAGCAGCGTAGTTGACGGGGAGACCCAGTACTTC,CASSVVDGETQYF
TRBV6-6,NA,TRBJ2-7,NA,TGTGCCAGCAGTCCTCGACCCCTCGGAGGCTCGCGGAGCTCCTACGAGCAGTACTTC,CASSPRPLGGSRSSYEQYF
TRBV5-1,TRBD1,TRBJ2-7,NA,TGCGCCAGCAGCTTGGCTGGGACAGGGGGAGAGCAGTACTTC,CASSLAGTGGEQYF
TRBV7-2,NA,TRBJ1-1,many,TGTGCCAGCAGCTTAAGTCGGGACACTGAAGCTTTCTTT,CASSLSRDTEAFF
TRBV18,NA,TRBJ2-7,few,TGTGCCAGCTCACCATTAAGGAGCACCGACGAGCAGTACTTC,CASSPLRSTDEQYF
TRBV7-8,NA,TRBJ2-7,NA,TGTGCCAGCAGCTCCGGGGGTCCCTCTTCCTACGAGCAGTACTTC,CASSSGGPSSYEQYF
TRBV5-5,NA,TRBJ1-2,few,TGTGCCAGCAGCTTCCGGGTGAAGAACTATGGCTACACCTTC,CASSFRVKNYGYTF
TRBV11-2,TRBD2,TRBJ2-3,NA,TGTGCCAGCAGCCTCCTCCCTACGCGGGAGAGCACAGATACGCAGTATTTT,CASSLLPTRESTDTQYF
TRBV28,NA,TRBJ1-4,NA,TGTGCCAGCAGTTTGGGGGGTTCAGAAAAACTGTTTTTT,CASSLGGSEKLFF
TRBV25-1,TRBD1,TRBJ2-5,NA,TGTGCCAGCAGTGAGCCGGGACAGGCAGAGACCCAGTACTTC,CASSEPGQAETQYF
TRBV10-3,TRBD2,TRBJ2-1,NA,TGTGCCATCAGTGGGAGTGGCGGGAGGACCTACAATGAGCAGTTCTTC,CAISGSGGRTYNEQFF
TRBV2,NA,TRBJ1-2,NA,TGTGCCAGCAGTGAACGTCGGGAGGGGCATGGCTACACCTTC,CASSERREGHGYTF
TRBV28,TRBD2,TRBJ2-2,NA,TGTGCCAGCAGTTTACCGGTAGCGGGGGACACCGGGGAGCTGTTTTTT,CASSLPVAGDTGELFF
TRBV2,TRBD1,TRBJ2-6,once,TGTGCCAGCAACGGAGGGACAGGTCGCCCCTCTGGGGCCAACGTCCTGACTTTC,CASNGGTGRPSGANVLTF
TRBV20-1,NA,TRBJ2-3,NA,TGCAGTGTGCCGTTAGAGGATACGCAGTATTTT,CSVPLEDTQYF
TRBV6-1,NA,TRBJ2-5,NA,TGTGCCAGCAGTGAAGGGGTGACTCCTTACGAGAAGACCCAGTACTTC,CASSEGVTPYEKTQYF
TRBV9,NA,TRBJ2-3,NA,TGTGCCAGCAGCCCGCGAGGAGCAGCGAGCACAGATACGCAGTATTTT,CASSPRGAASTDTQYF
TRBV7-2,TRBD1,TRBJ2-5,NA,TGTGCCAGCAGGCAGACGGGGGCAGGGGCGACAGGGGCCCAGTACTTC,CASRQTGAGATGAQYF
TRBV7-2,TRBD1,TRBJ2-2,NA,TGTGCCAGCACCTCCCCCGGGACAGTTCACACCGGGGAGCTGTTTTTT,CASTSPGTVHTGELFF
TRBV27,TRBD1,TRBJ2-7,NA,TGTGCCAGCGGCTACAGGGGATCCTCCTACGAGCAGTACTTC,CASGYRGSSYEQYF
TRBV7-2,NA,TRBJ2-7,NA,TGTGCCAGCAGCTCGACGGCTGGGACTTACTACGAGCAGTACTTC,CASSSTAGTYYEQYF
TRBV25-1,NA,TRBJ2-5,NA,TGTGCCAGCAGTGCGAACAGGGACCCCCAAGAGACCCAGTACTTC,CASSANRDPQETQYF
TRBV28,NA,TRBJ1-6,few,TGTGCCAGCAGTTCGGGGGGTTCACCCCTCCACTTT,CASSSGGSPLHF
TRBV27,NA,TRBJ2-2,NA,TGTGCCAGCAGTCCCTATACAGGGGGGGCCGGGGAGCTGTTTTTT,CASSPYTGGAGELFF
TRBV7-9,NA,TRBJ2-3,NA,TGTGCCAGCAGGGGGGAGGTAACAGATACGCAGTATTTT,CASRGEVTDTQYF
TRBV5-4,NA,TRBJ2-1,NA,TGTGCCAGCAGCTTGGGACCCGCGGCCGGGTCCTACAATGAGCAGTTCTTC,CASSLGPAAGSYNEQFF
TRBV4-2,TRBD1,TRBJ2-5,NA,TGTGCCAGCAGCCAAGGGCCGGGACAGGGGTACCAAGAGACCCAGTACTTC,CASSQGPGQGYQETQYF
TRBV6-5,TRBD2,TRBJ2-1,NA,TGTGCCAGCCGCACTAGCGATCTCTCCTACAATGAGCAGTTCTTC,CASRTSDLSYNEQFF
TRBV11-2,TRBD1,TRBJ2-7,NA,TGTGCCAGCCAAGGACAGGACACCTACGAGCAGTACTTC,CASQGQDTYEQYF
TRBV6-2/TRBV6-3,TRBD2,TRBJ2-3,NA,TGTGCCAGCAGTGACGTAGCGGGAGTGGGCACAGATACGCAGTATTTT,CASSDVAGVGTDTQYF
TRBV6-5,NA,TRBJ1-2,NA,TGTGCCAGCAGTTACGATGGGAGGGGCTACACCTTC,CASSYDGRGYTF
TRBV5-1,TRBD2,TRBJ2-3,NA,TGCGCCAGCAGCTTGGGCAGCAGGGAGGGAGATACGCAGTATTTT,CASSLGSREGDTQYF
TRBV5-1,NA,TRBJ2-7,NA,TGCGCCAGCAGCTTGCAGGGCACAGGGTTCGAGCAGTACTTC,CASSLQGTGFEQYF
TRBV5-1,TRBD2,TRBJ2-1,NA,TGCGCCAGCAGCTTGACTAGCGGGCTCAATGAGCAGTTCTTC,CASSLTSGLNEQFF
TRBV6-2/TRBV6-3,TRBD2,TRBJ2-5,few,TGTGCCAGCAGTTACCTAGCGGGAGGGAGAGAGACCCAGTACTTC,CASSYLAGGRETQYF
TRBV27,NA,TRBJ1-1,once,TGTGCCAGCAGTTTTCGGCAGGGCGGCTTCATGAACACTGAAGCTTTCTTT,CASSFRQGGFMNTEAFF